Below, 11 T cell receptor beta chains from the same sample are listed, as sequenced in a study of T cell changes during pregnancy in multiple sclerosis. TCRdb's table, derived via immunoSEQ multiplex PCR, lists solely in-frame clones and lacks some. The repertoire holds 50,000 to 60,000 clones, with around 90% as singletons. Sequencing was performed on CD4+ T cells from peripheral blood mononuclear cells, taken in the second trimester of pregnancy. The source is a female donor with multiple sclerosis, enrolled in a pregnancy study.

V gene TRBV5-4 combines with J gene TRBJ2-7; 8 bases agree with TRBD1. Unmatched junction bases numbered 9, after V lost 9 bases and J lost 4 bases. Germline assignment: CDR1 SGHNT and CDR2 YYREEE (reference sequence). The CDR3 extends over 13 amino acids. CDR3: CATSRTGYYEQYF. CDR3 DNA: TGTGCCACTTCAAGGACAGGGTATTACGAGCAGTACTTC.

The table lists this clone with a count of one. Written as DNA, the CDR3 is TGTGCCAGCAGCCGCTTTGAGTCCTCCTACGAGCAGTACTTC. Its translation: CASSRFESSYEQYF. V usage is TRBV28 and J usage is TRBJ2-7; D gene ambiguous. The CDR3 totals 14 residues. Deletions cut 6 bases from V and 0 bases from J, with 12 bases between. Germline V gene data show CDR1 as MDHEN and CDR2 as SYDVKM.

The rearrangement links TRBV25-1 to TRBJ1-2; no clear D. Trimming stripped 4 bases from V and 7 bases from J, with 16 bases between. The CDR3 contains 14 residues. CDR1 and CDR2 from the germline V gene are MGHDK and SYGVNS. In DNA, the CDR3 is TGTGCCAGCAGTGTTTCCGGGTCCCAAGCTGGCTACACCTTC. This codes for CASSVSGSQAGYTF.

The V gene is TRBV7-3, the J gene TRBJ2-1, with 9 bases that match TRBD2. This CDR3 is built from 14 residues. Germline assignment: CDR1 SGHTA and CDR2 FQGTGA. Trimming took 3 bases from V and 8 from J; bases not matched to a gene: 5. Written as DNA, the CDR3 is TGTGCCAGCAGCTTCGGTAGCGGGAGCGATGAGCAGTTCTTC. Translation: CASSFGSGSDEQFF.

The rearrangement links TRBV7-8 to TRBJ2-4, with unresolved D. The CDR3 sequence is 15 residues long. V lost 5 bases and J lost 3, with 14 bases in between. Per the germline V gene, CDR1 is SGHVS and CDR2 is FQNEAQ. CDR3 sequence (DNA): TGTGCCAGCAGCCCAGCCCGGGTTAGCAAAAACATTCAGTACTTC. It codes for CASSPARVSKNIQYF.

The rearrangement joins TRBV5-8 to TRBJ1-2, with TRBD1 matching over 9 bases. Germline CDR1 reads SGHTS; CDR2 reads YDEGEE. The junction had 7 bases not matched to a gene; V was cut back by 6 bases and J by 4 bases. This CDR3 is built from 14 residues. The CDR3 bases are TGTGCCAGCACCTCAGGGACAGGGTTCTATGGCTACACCTTC. Its protein product is CASTSGTGFYGYTF.

The V call is TRBV5-5, the J call TRBJ1-2; the match to TRBD1 covers 11 bases. Germline V gene sequence: CDR1 SGHKS, CDR2 YYEKEE (reference sequence). The ends lost 4 bases at V and 5 bases at J; junction bases unmatched: 7. This CDR3 region has 15 residues. CDR3 DNA sequence: TGTGCCAGCAGCCGGACGGGACAGGGGGGTTATGGCTACACCTTC. Amino acids: CASSRTGQGGYGYTF.

The sample holds one count of this clone. The V gene is TRBV25-1, the J gene TRBJ2-4; a weak D match, TRBD2 (6 bases). Germline CDR1 reads MGHDK; CDR2 reads SYGVNS. This CDR3 has 11 amino acids. Trimming stripped 6 bases from V and 9 bases from J, with 9 bases between. The CDR3 is CASSPGGIQYF. The CDR3 region has the DNA TGTGCCAGCAGCCCCGGGGGCATTCAGTACTTC.

The chain uses TRBV10-3 and TRBJ1-1; 10 bases line up with TRBD1. The germline V gene has CDR1 ENHRY and CDR2 SYGVKD. The V gene end was trimmed by 6 bases and the J gene end by 7 bases; junction bases not matched to a gene: 11. The CDR3 has 15 residues. CDR3 sequence (DNA): TGTGCCATCAGGGGACAGGGGCTACCGGATAGTGAAGCTTTCTTT. It yields the protein CAIRGQGLPDSEAFF.

V is TRBV5-1 and J is TRBJ2-7; D is undetermined. The CDR3 covers 14 residues. The V and J ends lost 0 bases and 2 bases respectively, with 9 bases between them. The V gene's germline CDR1 is SGHRS and CDR2 YFSETQ. CDR3 amino acids: CASSLGAPPYEQYF. The CDR3 coding sequence is TGCGCCAGCAGCTTGGGCGCACCCCCCTACGAGCAGTACTTC.

CDR3 sequence (DNA): TGTGCCACCAGCCGCGCCGGGACTCCAAGTTACGAGCAGTACTTC. This encodes CATSRAGTPSYEQYF. V gene TRBV15 combines with J gene TRBJ2-7; a weak D match, TRBD2 (6 bases). CDR3 length: 15 amino acids. V was cut by 5 bases and J by 4 bases, with 18 bases left in between. Germline V gene sequence: CDR1 LNHNV, CDR2 YYDKDF (reference sequence).